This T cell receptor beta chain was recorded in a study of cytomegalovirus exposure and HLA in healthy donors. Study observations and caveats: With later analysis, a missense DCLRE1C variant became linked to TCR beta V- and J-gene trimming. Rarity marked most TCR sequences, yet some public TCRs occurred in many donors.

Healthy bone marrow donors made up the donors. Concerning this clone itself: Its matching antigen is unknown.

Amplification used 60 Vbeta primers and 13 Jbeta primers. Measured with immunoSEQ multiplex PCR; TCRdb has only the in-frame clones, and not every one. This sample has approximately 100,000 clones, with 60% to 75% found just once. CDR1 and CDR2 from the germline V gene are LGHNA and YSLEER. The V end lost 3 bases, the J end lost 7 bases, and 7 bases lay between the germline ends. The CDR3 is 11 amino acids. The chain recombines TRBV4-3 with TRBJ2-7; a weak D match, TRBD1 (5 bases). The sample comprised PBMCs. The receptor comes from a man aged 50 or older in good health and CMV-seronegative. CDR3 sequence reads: CASSQAGEQYF. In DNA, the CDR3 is TGCGCCAGCAGCCAGGCAGGGGAGCAGTACTTC.